The following is a T cell receptor beta chain sequence with its context. This clonotype occurred many times. Its antigen is still unknown. Per-base quality was not reported, and no clone a single base away is much larger than it. Trimming accounts for 0 bases at V and 7 bases at J, while the number of junction bases matched to no gene is 9. Sequences GTSNPN (CDR1) and SVGIG (CDR2) are obtained from the germline V gene (reference sequence). From its cysteine to its phenylalanine, the CDR3 spans 16 amino acids. Only the CDR3 part of the read is kept: 48 bases, read in frame from the first base. This record comes from a study of CD8+CD57+ T cells in acquired aplastic anemia (dated by TCRdb to the late 2010s). For context, the study as a whole: On average, sorted CD4+ and CD8+ cells yielded approximately 3 ug of extracted DNA, with a range of about 0.19 to 30 ug. CD8+CD57+ expansion was defined as a frequency above the mean frequency observed in healthy subjects.

Expansion of CD8+CD57+ cells had been shown by flow cytometry in the patients chosen for sequencing. All patients had severe acquired aplastic anemia diagnosed by International Study of Aplastic Anemia and Agranulocytosis and Camitta criteria. No therapy had been received by the patients at the time of blood sampling. In this study, sorted CD4+ and CD8+ T cells from the blood of healthy subjects and of severe aplastic anemia patients had their TCR repertoires deep-sequenced. In the USA, patient enrollment took place under clinicaltrials.gov protocols 00001620, 01623167, 00001397, 00071045, 00081523 and 00961064. Ficoll-Paque density gradient centrifugation was used to isolate peripheral blood mononuclear cells. Before DNA was extracted, CD4+ and CD8+ T cells were sorted using either FACS or magnetic beads. Genomic DNA was used as template for profiling of TCR beta VDJ combinations and CDR3 sequences. TCR repertoire sequencing was run on an Illumina HiSeq 2000. Per the authors' processing: Repertoire assessment relied on Simpson's diversity index, CDR3 size and DJ length profiles, and TRBV/TRBJ rearrangement plots. The most abundant DNA sequence in the deep sequencing data was defined as the immunodominant clone. CDR3 amino acid sequences were screened for sharing across subjects and were compared with published repertoires and the VDJdb database. TCRdb reprocessed the public reads (quality trimming at Q25 with fastp, clone calling with MiXCR) and kept in-frame beta chains. Records with the same CDR3 protein are collapsed into one entry carrying the most frequent genes and DNA. The authors' filters were not applied to this entry. The sample yields roughly 170,000 distinct CDR3 sequences; around 50% were counted once. The top ten clones comprise 10% to 15% of the sample.

Points the paper makes about the study in general: Patients and healthy controls showed no significant difference in CD8+ Simpson's diversity (P=0.060). About 28 CD8+ CDR3 sequences were found in both patients and controls but appeared to be highly expressed in patients and within the immunodominant clones of the patients.

The origin of this receptor is a human donor with aplastic anemia. The chain is assembled from TRBV30 and TRBJ1-6; 7 central bases correspond to TRBD1. The material sequenced was sorted CD4+, CD8+, or CD8+CD57+ T cells (not recorded which) from PBMCs. CDR3 loop: CAWSVSLGQRNSPLHF. DNA sequence: TGTGCCTGGAGTGTTAGTTTGGGACAGAGAAATTCACCCCTCCACTTT.